This TCR beta chain emerged from a study of cytomegalovirus exposure and HLA in healthy donors (dated by TCRdb to 2015 to 2018). The study in broad terms: In an earlier analysis of roughly 500 of the donors, 276 Gb of sequence data and 100 million or so unique TCR beta sequences from 150 million to 200 million T cells were reported. Roughly five DR-DQ haplotypes were handled as single units for association and clustering because linkage in the cohort was strong. In a later analysis, previously published TCR beta repertoires from 600 to 850 donors were re-analyzed and high-resolution HLA genotyping was added so that TCR occurrence patterns could be studied. The genetic ancestry cluster associated with self-reported Caucasian donors included about 84% of the 398 genotyped donors. Among 398 genotyped donors of the cohort, an average of around 250,000 unique TCR beta nucleotide sequences was sequenced per donor, of which 15% to 20% were non-productive. The number of donors typed differed by locus, with about 629-630 for A, B, C, DRB1 and DQB1, roughly 520 for DQA1, under 610 for DPA1, and some 450 for DPB1. HLA typing included class I and class II loci at four-digit resolution. The study aimed to test whether cataloging public T cell receptors could reveal signatures of past pathogen exposure. Along with the approximately 670-subject first cohort, a separate validation cohort of over 90 different subjects was used. All discovery cohort repertoires had been generated using a single sequencing platform. An earlier analysis of roughly 600 of the donors used high-throughput TCR beta sequencing to judge whether each TCR beta V gene segment behaved as functional or pseudogenic. In the later analysis, no new phenotypic data were used to find candidate immune exposures; instead, reliance was placed on TCR beta sequences and their occurrence across donors. High-throughput TCR immunosequencing, statistical association of individual TCRs with disease status, and machine learning were combined to predict cytomegalovirus infection status. An early release covering about 600 HLA-typed donors comprised approximately 290 gigabases of sequencing data and approximately 80 million unique TCR sequences. Genome-wide SNP genotypes for about three fifths of the 666 donors were used in a later genetic analysis, which treated that subset as a discovery cohort. Alongside the repertoire data, information on donor age, sex, ethnicity and CMV serostatus was compiled. The study profiled the T cell repertoires of 666 subjects by immunosequencing and related them to cytomegalovirus serostatus.

The cohort was made up of hundreds of healthy bone marrow donors. At the time of sampling, every cohort member was nominally healthy, though immune exposures that went unrecorded were likely present. The donor was CMV seronegative and was included in the group of around 320 seronegative cohort members. A peripheral blood sample was provided by each donor, and peripheral blood mononuclear cells were used for TCR beta sequencing. The Qiagen DNeasy Blood Extraction Kit was used to extract genomic DNA from the blood cell samples. V is pared back by 7 bases and J by 1 base, with 34 bases lying between the germline termini. From cysteine to phenylalanine, the CDR3 is 21 amino acids long. Of the read, only the CDR3 DNA is kept; its 63 bases are in frame from base 1. The germline V gene encodes CDR1 LNHDA and CDR2 SQIVND (reference sequence). Points on this clone: Its antigen is unknown. One base away there is no much larger clone; base qualities are not given.

The library was generated by the immunoSEQ multiplex PCR assay. A mixture of 60 forward primers for TCR Vbeta segments and 13 reverse primers for TCR Jbeta segments was used in the multiplex PCR. Amplification of the CDR3 region of rearranged TCR beta genes was performed with a multiplex PCR assay on genomic DNA. The amplified TCR beta libraries were sequenced on the Illumina HiSeq System as 87-base-pair reads. Per the original workflow: In a later analysis, some 80 million unique TCR beta chains were counted across the 650 to 750 repertoires, and about 10 million of these chains were shared by at least two donors. Raw reads were error-corrected and collapsed into unique sequences with a nearest-neighbor algorithm that merged closely related sequences to remove PCR and sequencing errors. V, D and J gene segments were assigned by aligning CDR3 sequences to IMGT reference sequences. For a sequence to be retained, a match of at least six nucleotides was required to both a V gene segment and a J gene segment. Rearrangements were classified as productive when the CDR3 lacked stop codons and remained in frame with V and J, and all other rearrangements were classified as non-productive. Following IMGT convention, CDR3 was defined as the stretch from the second conserved V-encoded cysteine up to the conserved J-encoded phenylalanine. Sequences without an unambiguous match to a single V gene segment were excluded from the earlier analysis of several hundred of the donors. In an earlier analysis of approximately 560 of the donors, a V segment was called functional when productive rearrangements were above 56.7%, and segregating when the standard deviation between donors exceeded 5%. A statistical classification framework was built for diagnosing cytomegalovirus status from the catalog of TCR beta chain sequences. A later analysis assigned V and J genes by comparing TCR nucleotide sequences with IMGT/GENE-DB human TR gene sequences. The TCRdist pipeline was used in a later analysis to assign CDR3 sequences and most-parsimonious VDJ recombination scenarios. A later analysis defined each TCR beta chain by its CDR3 amino acid sequence plus V-gene family, and excluded reads lacking a unique V-gene family. To address suspected cross-contamination and a sequencing artifact, a later analysis removed under 600 highly shared, low-generation-probability nucleotide sequences. A later analysis calculated a clonal expansion index for each public chain from normalized within-repertoire ranks of inferred template counts. A later analysis computed generation probabilities with a VDJ recombination model fitted to out-of-frame rearrangements, and checked the results against IGoR. In a later analysis, TCR-TCR, TCR-HLA and TCR-CMV co-occurrence was scored with hypergeometric tests, and a repertoire-size bias correction was applied to TCR pairs. False discovery rates were estimated in a later analysis by permuting HLA or CMV assignments 20 times. In a later analysis, co-occurring TCRs were grouped with DBSCAN, and TCRdist sequence similarity was added when clustering was performed within HLA-allele-positive subsets. Co-occurrence clustering excluded repertoires with fewer than 30,000 or more than 120,000 public chains, plus five with anomalous nucleotide sharing. TCRdb's version of the immuneACCESS table is confined to in-frame rearrangements and falls short of the full clone set. An unresolved V gene accounts for under half of the shortfall where checked; the remainder is of unknown origin. Clone size and the V and J calls come from that table; the DNA yielded D and trimming. The sample profile shows approximately 90,000 clones; roughly 80% of them were found once. The top ten clonotypes cover 2.2% of the sample.

The paper as a whole reports these results and caveats: The only immune exposure information available for the cohort was CMV serostatus. In a later analysis, several top co-occurrence clusters were reported to appear linked to parvovirus B19, influenza, CMV and Epstein-Barr virus. The 87-base-pair reads could not distinguish some IMGT-functional V segments, including TRBV6-2 and TRBV6-3, so those segments were excluded. A later genetic analysis associated a missense DCLRE1C variant with V-gene and J-gene trimming of TCR beta chains, and an independent cohort replicated the association. In the study, about 150 TCR beta chains were listed as associated with cytomegalovirus. In a later analysis, HLA-associated TCR beta chains showed more clonal expansion and lower generation probabilities than non-associated chains that were equally common. At a false discovery rate of 0.05, a later analysis linked some 18,000 TCR beta sequences to specific HLA alleles. A further reported finding was that TCR beta sequences accurately predicted the HLA-A and HLA-B alleles for most subjects in the first cohort. Most CMV-associated TCR beta chains appeared to be HLA-restricted in a later analysis, and the HLA associations seemed to be driven largely by CMV exposure. In vitro tests confirmed that three of the cytomegalovirus-associated TCR beta chains recognize cytomegalovirus antigens. Correlated functional status among segregating V segments might be attributable to linkage disequilibrium, but an unknown experimental factor could not be ruled out. Broadly in line with IMGT annotations, most TCR beta V segments showed up in productive rearrangements about 90% or about 30% of the time in an earlier analysis of approximately 600 of the donors. In both the original and validation cohorts, the classifier was reported to diagnose cytomegalovirus status with high specificity and sensitivity. Sequencing depth was assumed to be roughly uniform across donors in the presence/absence analyses, though that assumption may not hold. Across donors, most TCR sequences were observed very rarely, whereas some public TCRs were present in many individuals. According to a later genetic analysis, donors in an Asian-associated ancestry cluster had fewer N-insertions in productive TCRs than the roughly 660-donor mean. A group of highly shared sequence variants was considered likely to be a technical artifact of the sequencing pipeline. The cohort was sequenced for TCR beta chains only, and without alpha or paired-chain data the features that could be detected were limited. In a later analysis, the rate of TCR association differed among HLA loci, with DRB1 alleles having the most associated TCRs and HLA-C alleles having the fewest. When HLA alleles, especially DR and DQ, strongly co-occurred, attributing TCR associations to individual alleles was difficult. According to the authors, the approach could potentially be generalized to other disease states and immunological phenotypes. The earlier analysis of a few hundred of the donors excluded around 17 rarely observed V segments, including chromosome 9 orphons, because counts were too low. Because some donors lacked HLA typing at each locus, the association tests relied only on the typed subset.

The clonotype comes from a man aged 40-49 years in good health and CMV-seronegative. The specimen was PBMCs. The sequence is built from TRBV19 and TRBJ1-1; TRBD1 is perhaps the D gene, given 5 matching bases. The nucleotide sequence reads TGTGCCAGTAATTCTTGGAGAAGGGGCGGCCTCACCTCGAGGCAGAACACTGAAGCTTTCTTT. This sequence encodes CASNSWRRGGLTSRQNTEAFF.